A single sample is the source of the 6 T cell receptor beta chains below, sequenced in a study of identical twins. TCRdb redid the calling of the 5' RACE reads with MiXCR, one entry per CDR3 protein. The sample lists 1.5 million to 2 million distinct CDR3 sequences; about 31% were seen once. Sequencing was performed on cord blood. These receptors were obtained from a newborn girl in good health.

The table lists this clonotype with a few counts. The J gene is TRBJ1-2, the V gene TRBV10-3; D is perhaps TRBD1 (5 bases). Germline V gene data show CDR1 as ENHRY and CDR2 as SYGVKD. Deletions cut 4 bases from V and 0 bases from J, with 15 bases between. The CDR3 sequence is 16 residues long. For the CDR3, the DNA is TGTGCCATCAGTGGCCCGGGGCGGGAAGCTAACTATGGCTACACCTTC. Amino acids: CAISGPGREANYGYTF.

This sequence joins TRBV4-1 and TRBJ2-5; D is uncertain. Germline V CDR1 and CDR2: MGHRA, YSYEKL. The CDR3 has 13 residues. V lost 11 bases to trimming and J lost 2 bases, with 15 bases between them. CDR3 bases: TGCGCCGCCGCCGTAGCACCTCAAGAGACCCAGTACTTC. Translating it yields CAAAVAPQETQYF.

J is TRBJ1-2 and V is TRBV20-1, with 9 bases lining up with TRBD1. CDR1 and CDR2 (germline): DFQATT, SNEGSKA (reference sequence). V lost 1 base to trimming and J lost 7 bases; unmatched junction nucleotides: 4. This CDR3 region has 13 residues. The CDR3 here is CSARGGTGSGYTF. Written as DNA, the CDR3 is TGCAGTGCTAGAGGGGGGACAGGGTCTGGCTACACCTTC.

This clonotype was detected a few times. The chain is built from TRBV20-1 and TRBJ2-3, with TRBD2 as a possible D gene (5 bases). CDR1 DFQATT and CDR2 SNEGSKA come from the germline V gene (reference sequence). The germline V and J ends were trimmed by 3 bases and 4 bases, with 14 bases remaining between them. This CDR3 region has 14 residues. This CDR3 reads CSASPSRRPDTQYF. The CDR3 coding sequence is TGCAGTGCTAGTCCTAGCAGGCGTCCAGATACGCAGTATTTT.

This clonotype was seen a few times. The V gene is TRBV11-2, the J gene TRBJ2-5, with 8 positions matching TRBD2. This CDR3 region has 16 residues. With V trimmed by 0 bases and J by 4 bases, 7 bases remained unmatched. Per germline, CDR1 SGHAT and CDR2 FQNNGV. For the CDR3, the DNA is TGTGCCAGCAGCTTAGATCAGGCGGGGGGCACAGAGACCCAGTACTTC. Translated: CASSLDQAGGTETQYF.

This chain connects TRBV27 to TRBJ1-6; D might be TRBD1 (6 bases). Trimming took off 6 bases at V and 8 bases at J, with 17 bases between the two ends. CDR3 length: 15 residues. Germline V gene lookup returns CDR1 MNHEY and CDR2 SMNVEV (reference sequence). Here the CDR3 reads CASSLNRVWDSPLHF. Here the CDR3 DNA reads TGTGCCAGCAGCCTAAACAGGGTATGGGATTCACCCCTCCACTTT.